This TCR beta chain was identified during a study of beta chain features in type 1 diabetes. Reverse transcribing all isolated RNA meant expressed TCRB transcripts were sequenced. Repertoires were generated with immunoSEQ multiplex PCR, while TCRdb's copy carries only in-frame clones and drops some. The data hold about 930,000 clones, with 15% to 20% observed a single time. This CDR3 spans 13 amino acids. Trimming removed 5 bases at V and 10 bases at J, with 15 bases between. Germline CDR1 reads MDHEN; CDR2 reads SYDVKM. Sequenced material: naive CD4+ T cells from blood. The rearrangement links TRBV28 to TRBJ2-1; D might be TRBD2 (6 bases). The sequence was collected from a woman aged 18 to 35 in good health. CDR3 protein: CASSDREKREQFF. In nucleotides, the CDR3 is TGTGCCAGCAGTGATCGGGAGAAGAGAGAGCAGTTCTTC.